This TCR beta chain was documented in a study of blood T cell repertoires in COVID-19. Data came from immunoSEQ multiplex PCR; TCRdb stores just in-frame clones and leaves some out. The table has 330,000 or so clones, roughly 87% seen once. CDR1 MNHEY and CDR2 SMNVEV come from the germline V gene (reference sequence). The V segment lost 3 bases and the J segment 8 bases; nucleotides outside the gene matches: 4. There are 14 residues in the CDR3. V gene TRBV27 combines with J gene TRBJ2-1; TRBD2 aligns across 10 bases. The receptor comes from a man aged 25 to 40 with COVID-19, enrolled during active disease. Sequences were obtained from peripheral blood. The CDR3 sequence is CASSLTSGYDEQFF. The CDR3 coding sequence is TGTGCCAGCAGTTTGACTAGCGGGTACGATGAGCAGTTCTTC.